This T cell receptor beta chain came from a study of T-cell memory formation after mild COVID-19. Study conclusions and caveats: Second-wave clones peaking on day 37 lacked confirmed SARS-CoV-2 specificity.

In the case of this clonotype: As yet, its antigen is unknown.

The CDR3 is made up of 14 amino acids. V dropped 5 bases and J dropped 0 bases, with 8 bases sitting between them. CDR1 and CDR2 from the germline V gene are SEHNR and FQNEAQ (reference sequence). From 5'RACE with constant-segment primers came TCR alpha and TCR beta cDNA libraries that carried sample barcodes and UMIs. TCRdb passed the 5' RACE reads through MiXCR, listing each CDR3 protein once. The sample includes tens of thousands of distinct CDR3 sequences, 20% to 25% seen only once; the top ten take approximately 45%. Material for sequencing was PBMCs or a T cell subset sorted from them (not recorded which). The source is a young man who had mild COVID-19 (a few samples of this study predate the infection). Cell type and time point are not known. V and J are TRBV7-9 and TRBJ1-5; D is unresolved. The CDR3 DNA reads TGTGCCAGCAGCCCCCCTGGTAGCAATCAGCCCCAGCATTTT. Protein product: CASSPPGSNQPQHF.